A single sample is the source of the 19 T cell receptor beta chains below, sequenced in a study of T cell responses to AZD1222 COVID-19 vaccine. TCRdb keeps only in-frame clones here, not all; method: immunoSEQ multiplex PCR. The data show 150,000 to 160,000 clones, roughly nine tenths seen once. Specimen: peripheral blood, collected 28 days after the second AZD1222 dose. Source of these receptors: an adult who received the AZD1222 COVID-19 vaccine.

The CDR3 here is CATSDRDREITEAFF. The CDR3, as DNA: TGTGCCACCAGTGATAGGGACAGGGAGATCACTGAAGCTTTCTTT. The rearrangement links TRBV24-1 to TRBJ1-1; 9 nucleotides match TRBD1. This CDR3 region has 15 residues. Germline CDR1 KGHDR, CDR2 SFDVKD. V trimming: 3 bases; J trimming: 4 bases; junction bases outside the gene matches: 5.

This clone was observed a handful of times. The CDR3 is CASSLRAAYGYTF. CDR3 sequence (DNA): TGTGCCAGCAGCTTACGTGCAGCCTATGGCTACACCTTC. V usage is TRBV7-2 and J usage is TRBJ1-2; the D is unclear. Trimming left V 2 bases short and J 4 bases short, with 8 bases between. The V gene's germline CDR1 is SGHTA and CDR2 FQGNSA. The CDR3 sequence is 13 residues long.

V is TRBV3-1 (or the pseudogene TRBV3-2) and J is TRBJ2-6; a weak D match, TRBD2 (6 bases). Trimming cost V 4 bases and J 2 bases, with 12 bases left between them. Germline V gene lookup returns CDR1 LGHDT and CDR2 YNNKEL (reference sequence). CDR3 length: 16 residues. Written as DNA, the CDR3 is TGTGCCAGCAGCCGATCCGGGGGAACTGGGGCCAACGTCCTGACTTTC. Translated: CASSRSGGTGANVLTF.

This rearrangement joins TRBV6-5 to TRBJ2-7; D could derive from TRBD1 or TRBD2 (6 bases each). The CDR3 runs to 15 residues. Germline-derived CDR1 and CDR2 are MNHEY and SVGAGI. Trimming stripped 7 bases from V and 2 bases from J, with 18 bases between. The CDR3 here is CASTVLGGRTYEQYF. CDR3 nucleotides: TGTGCCAGCACCGTACTCGGGGGCCGTACCTACGAGCAGTACTTC.

This clone was observed once. The chain couples TRBV15 to TRBJ1-5, with TRBD1 identical over 7 bases. The CDR3 spans 14 residues. After removal of 9 bases from V and 3 bases from J, the junction contained 8 bases not matched to a gene. Germline lookup yields CDR1 LNHNV and CDR2 YYDKDF (reference sequence). This CDR3 reads CATHRGAANQPQHF. The CDR3 nucleotides read TGTGCCACGCACAGGGGAGCTGCCAATCAGCCCCAGCATTTT.

The genes are TRBV2 and TRBJ2-6; either TRBD1 or TRBD2 may supply D (5 bases each). The V end was cut by 8 bases, the J end by 3 bases, with 5 bases between. The CDR3 length is 12 residues. Germline assignment: CDR1 SNHLY and CDR2 FYNNEI. The CDR3 loop is CASGGGANVLTF. The CDR3 nucleotides are TGTGCCAGCGGGGGTGGGGCCAACGTCCTGACTTTC.

The V gene is TRBV19, the J gene TRBJ2-1; 8 bases agree with TRBD1. This CDR3 comprises 14 residues. Looked up from germline, CDR1 is LNHDA and CDR2 is SQIVND (reference sequence). V lost 8 bases to trimming and J lost 4 bases; unmatched junction nucleotides: 7. In nucleotides, the CDR3 is TGTGCCAGTCAGGGGGCGCATCAGTACAATGAGCAGTTCTTC. This encodes CASQGAHQYNEQFF.

V and J are TRBV7-9 and TRBJ1-6; D might be TRBD1 (5 bases). V lost 4 bases and J 7 bases, leaving 5 bases between the germline ends. Germline CDR1 and CDR2: SEHNR and FQNEAQ (reference sequence). The CDR3 has 12 residues. CDR3 nucleotides: TGTGCCAGCAGCTCAGGGAATTCACCCCTCCACTTT. Amino acids: CASSSGNSPLHF.

J is TRBJ1-3 and V is TRBV5-8; TRBD1 might be the D (5 bases). V lost 0 bases, J lost 8 bases, and 15 bases lay in between. The germline CDR1 and CDR2 sequences are SGHTS and YDEGEE. This CDR3 is 15 amino acids long. DNA for the CDR3: TGTGCCAGCAGCTTGGTTCTGGCAGGGTTTGACACCATATATTTT. The encoded protein is CASSLVLAGFDTIYF.

The chain carries TRBV7-3 and TRBJ2-3; 7 bases map to TRBD2. Germline V gives CDR1 SGHTA, CDR2 FQGTGA. V shed 1 base, J shed 6 bases, and the junction held 10 bases outside the gene matches. The CDR3 is made up of 16 amino acids. The CDR3 coding sequence is TGTGCCAGCAGCTTAAGTAGCTCTCCCGGGGGGGATACGCAGTATTTT. Translating it yields CASSLSSSPGGDTQYF.

Written as DNA, the CDR3 is TGTGCCATGTCACAGGGGGCAATAGATACGCAGTATTTT. Protein sequence: CAMSQGAIDTQYF. The V and J genes are TRBV10-3 and TRBJ2-3, with 9 bases that match TRBD1. CDR3 length: 13 residues. Germline V gives CDR1 ENHRY, CDR2 SYGVKD. The trim removed 9 bases at V and 5 bases at J, leaving 6 bases unmatched.

As DNA, the CDR3 is TGTGCCAGCATCCATGGCACTGAAGCTTTCTTT. This translates into CASIHGTEAFF. The chain has TRBV3-1 (or the pseudogene TRBV3-2) and TRBJ1-1; no clear D gene. The CDR3 is 11 amino acids. Germline CDR1 is LGHDT and CDR2 is YNNKEL (reference sequence). V lost 7 bases and J 4 bases, leaving 7 bases between the germline ends.

V is TRBV3-1 (or the pseudogene TRBV3-2) and J is TRBJ2-7; no reliable D call. The V gene lost 4 bases and the J gene lost 2 bases, with 9 bases spanning the gap. This CDR3 is built from 13 residues. Germline V lookup: CDR1 LGHDT, CDR2 YNNKEL (reference sequence). The CDR3 DNA follows: TGTGCCAGCAGCCGAGGAGACCCCTACGAGCAGTACTTC. It codes for CASSRGDPYEQYF.

V gene TRBV11-1 combines with J gene TRBJ1-5; D is undetermined. Germline V CDR1 and CDR2: SGHAT, FQDESV (reference sequence). The CDR3 sequence is 13 residues long. V dropped 5 bases and J dropped 1 base, with 6 bases sitting between them. The CDR3 bases are TGTGCCAGCAGCCTCGACAGCAATCAGCCCCAGCATTTT. This translates into CASSLDSNQPQHF.

V gene TRBV6-4 combines with J gene TRBJ1-2; TRBD1 matches at 7 bases. The CDR3 consists of 13 residues. The germline V gene encodes CDR1 MRHNA and CDR2 SNTAGT. The junction had 7 bases not matched to a gene; V was cut back by 10 bases and J by 2 bases. CDR3 residues: CAIGNRGNYGYTF. CDR3 coding DNA: TGTGCCATTGGGAACAGGGGAAACTATGGCTACACCTTC.

The CDR3: CASSPRGQAPDTQYF. The CDR3 bases are TGTGCCAGCAGCCCACGCGGACAGGCTCCAGATACGCAGTATTTT. The chain uses TRBV5-5 and TRBJ2-3; 7 nucleotides align to TRBD1. Looked up from germline, CDR1 is SGHKS and CDR2 is YYEKEE (reference sequence). The ends lost 4 bases at V and 4 bases at J; junction bases unmatched: 9. The CDR3 consists of 15 residues.

As DNA, the CDR3 is TGTGCTAGTGGTTTGGGAAGGGGCCGCACCGGACAGCCCCAGCATTTT. The encoded protein is CASGLGRGRTGQPQHF. The genes are TRBV12-5 and TRBJ1-5; tentatively, D is TRBD1 (5 bases). This CDR3 is built from 16 residues. The V gene lost 1 base and the J gene lost 7 bases, with 17 bases spanning the gap. CDR1 is LGHNT, CDR2 FRNRAP, per germline. Drawing the rest from reference TRBV12-5 and TRBJ1-5, the complete variable domain is DARVTQTPRHKVTEMGQEVTMRCQPILGHNTVFWYRQTMMQGLELLAYFRNRAPLDDSGMPKDRFSAEMPDATLATLKIQPSEPRDSAVYFCASGLGRGRTGQPQHFGDGTRLSIL.

This chain joins TRBV2 and TRBJ1-1; 10 positions agree with TRBD1. Trimming took 6 bases from V and 0 from J; bases not matched to a gene: 7. The V gene's germline CDR1 is SNHLY and CDR2 FYNNEI. The CDR3 contains 16 residues. The CDR3 DNA reads as TGTGCCAGCAGCGACAGGGGGCCTGGATTGAACACTGAAGCTTTCTTT. It specifies CASSDRGPGLNTEAFF.

The chain links TRBV9 to TRBJ1-2; D is possibly TRBD1 (5 bases). The CDR3 consists of 16 residues. CDR1 SGDLS and CDR2 YYNGEE come from the germline V gene. Trimming shortened V by 2 bases and J by 2 bases, and 16 bases separated the two germline ends. The CDR3 DNA follows: TGTGCCAGCAGCGTGACCGCCCCGACAGACAACTATGGCTACACCTTC. As protein: CASSVTAPTDNYGYTF.